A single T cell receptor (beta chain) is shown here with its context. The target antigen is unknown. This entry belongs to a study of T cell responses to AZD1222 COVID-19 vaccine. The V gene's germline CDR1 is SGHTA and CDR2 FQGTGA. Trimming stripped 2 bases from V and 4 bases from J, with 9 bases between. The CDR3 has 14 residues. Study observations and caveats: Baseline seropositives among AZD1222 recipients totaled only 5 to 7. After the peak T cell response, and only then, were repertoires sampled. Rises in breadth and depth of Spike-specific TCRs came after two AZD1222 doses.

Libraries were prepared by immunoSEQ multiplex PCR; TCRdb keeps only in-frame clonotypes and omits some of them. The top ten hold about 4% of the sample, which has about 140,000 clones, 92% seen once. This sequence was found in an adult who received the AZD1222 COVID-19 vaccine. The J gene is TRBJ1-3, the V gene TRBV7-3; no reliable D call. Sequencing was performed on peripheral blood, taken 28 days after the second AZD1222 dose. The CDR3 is CASSLQGPGNTIYF. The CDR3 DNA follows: TGTGCCAGCAGCTTACAAGGGCCGGGAAACACCATATATTTT. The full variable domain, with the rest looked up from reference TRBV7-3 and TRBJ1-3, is GAGVSQTPSNKVTEKGKYVELRCDPISGHTALYWYRQSLGQGPEFLIYFQGTGAADDSGLPNDRFFAVRPEGSVSTLKIQRTERGDSAVYLCASSLQGPGNTIYFGEGSWLTVV.